This is a list of T cell receptor beta chains from one sample in a study of shared clonotypes between healthy human individuals. The data were produced by immunoSEQ multiplex PCR, yet TCRdb's version contains in-frame clones alone and is incomplete. The table has about 1.5 million clones, 95% to 97% seen once; the top ten hold roughly 1.2%. The sample taken for sequencing was naive CD4+ T cells sorted from blood. Receptor source: a man in his thirties or forties in good health. Each CDR3 is given with its conserved first and last residue. Fields, in order: CDR3 length, J gene, clone size, D gene, V gene, CDR3 protein, CDR3 DNA. A D gene is named only where the DNA matches it firmly. Only some rows state a clone size, as once, few, many or a class for expanded clones.

15 | TRBJ2-3 | NA | NA | TRBV4-3 | CASSRLTGETDTQYF | TGCGCCAGCAGCCGCTTGACAGGAGAAACAGATACGCAGTATTTT
14 | TRBJ2-7 | NA | NA | TRBV6-1 | CASSAILFGSEQYF | TGTGCCAGCAGTGCAATTCTATTCGGGAGCGAGCAGTACTTC
14 | TRBJ2-3 | NA | TRBD1 | TRBV5-1 | CASSLGQGVAAQYF | TGCGCCAGCAGCTTAGGGCAGGGGGTAGCTGCGCAGTATTTT
14 | TRBJ2-7 | NA | NA | TRBV5-4 | CASSHGSSPYEQYF | TGTGCCAGCAGCCACGGGTCGTCTCCTTACGAGCAGTACTTC
17 | TRBJ2-5 | NA | TRBD2 | TRBV5-1 | CASSAKFSGRAEETQYF | TGCGCCAGCAGCGCCAAATTTAGCGGGAGGGCCGAAGAGACCCAGTACTTC
14 | TRBJ2-3 | NA | NA | TRBV5-1 | CASRRGGLADTQYF | TGCGCCAGCAGACGAGGTGGGTTGGCAGATACGCAGTATTTT
13 | TRBJ2-7 | NA | NA | TRBV11-2 | CASSRDRPYECYF | TGTGCCAGCAGCCGTGACAGACCTTACGAGTGTTACTTC
15 | TRBJ1-5 | NA | TRBD1 | TRBV7-2 | CASSPPGQGGQPQHF | TGTGCCAGCAGCCCTCCGGGACAGGGTGGACAGCCCCAGCATTTT
15 | TRBJ2-7 | NA | TRBD1 | TRBV7-2 | CASSLEGARVHEQYF | TGTGCCAGCAGCTTAGAGGGGGCAAGGGTCCACGAGCAGTACTTC
18 | TRBJ2-1 | NA | NA | TRBV7-2 | CASSAPLSGFSSYNEQFF | TGTGCCAGCAGCGCCCCCCTATCCGGGTTCAGCTCCTACAATGAGCAGTTCTTC
17 | TRBJ2-7 | NA | NA | TRBV11-2 | CASSVAPIRASDYEQYF | TGTGCCAGCAGCGTAGCCCCAATCCGGGCGTCGGACTACGAGCAGTACTTC
12 | TRBJ2-2 | NA | NA | TRBV18 | CASSENTGELFF | TGTGCCAGCTCAGAAAACACCGGGGAGCTGTTTTTT
13 | TRBJ2-3 | NA | NA | TRBV11-2 | CASSLDGTDTQYF | TGTGCCAGCAGCCTAGACGGCACAGATACGCAGTATTTT
15 | TRBJ2-5 | NA | NA | TRBV5-1 | CASYPNRVGEETQYF | TGCGCCAGCTATCCCAACAGGGTCGGGGAGGAGACCCAGTACTTC
14 | TRBJ2-4 | NA | NA | TRBV5-6 | CASSYPDLKNIQYF | TGTGCCAGCAGCTACCCCGACCTCAAAAACATTCAGTACTTC
18 | TRBJ1-5 | NA | TRBD1 | TRBV6-1 | CASSEEGQGRYSNQPQHF | TGTGCCAGCAGTGAAGAGGGACAGGGACGTTATAGCAATCAGCCCCAGCATTTT
14 | TRBJ2-7 | NA | NA | TRBV28 | CASTSGRIGYEQYF | TGTGCCAGCACCTCGGGGAGGATTGGCTACGAGCAGTACTTC
15 | TRBJ1-3 | NA | NA | TRBV5-1 | CASSLQDTPGNTIYF | TGCGCCAGCAGCTTGCAGGATACTCCTGGAAACACCATATATTTT
13 | TRBJ1-5 | NA | NA | TRBV10-3 | CAISGGDLGPQHF | TGTGCCATCAGTGGGGGGGATCTAGGGCCCCAGCATTTT
14 | TRBJ2-1 | NA | NA | TRBV6-6 | CASTEHYPPGEQFF | TGTGCCAGCACCGAGCACTACCCACCGGGTGAGCAGTTCTTC
15 | TRBJ1-1 | once | NA | TRBV6-1 | CASSEADYMGTEAFF | TGTGCCAGCAGTGAAGCTGATTATATGGGGACTGAAGCTTTCTTT
14 | TRBJ2-7 | NA | TRBD1 | TRBV10-3 | CATKKRQGWYEQYF | TGTGCCACCAAGAAAAGACAGGGTTGGTACGAGCAGTACTTC
13 | TRBJ2-1 | NA | NA | TRBV5-1 | CASSRPSADQKFF | TGCGCCAGCAGCCGTCCTAGCGCAGATCAGAAGTTCTTC
19 | TRBJ2-3 | NA | TRBD2 | TRBV5-1 | CASSLGLTSGSVGTDTQYF | TGCGCCAGCAGCTTGGGGTTGACTAGCGGGAGTGTTGGCACAGATACGCAGTATTTT
14 | TRBJ2-7 | NA | NA | TRBV18 | CASSPEQGIHEQYF | TGTGCCAGCTCACCCGAACAGGGTATCCACGAGCAGTACTTC
15 | TRBJ2-7 | NA | TRBD2 | TRBV5-1 | CASSLDPGTSYEQYF | TGCGCCAGCAGCTTGGACCCCGGGACTAGCTACGAGCAGTACTTC